These 14 T cell receptor beta chains came from one sample sequenced in a study of T cells expressing NK-cell markers (dated by TCRdb to about 2020). The method behind the library was 5' RACE. The sequencer listed for this sample is Illumina HiSeq 2000. TCRdb reprocessed the reads into one record per CDR3 protein sequence, lacking DNA. This sample's records show approximately 380,000 distinct CDR3 sequences. The ten top clones hold roughly 5.5% of the sample. Sequenced sample: blood T cells: a sorted CD56 or NKG2C T cell subset, CD4+ or CD8+ T cells, or bulk PBMC T cells (not recorded which). These receptors were obtained from a man aged 18 to 69 in good health.

V is TRBV2 and J is TRBJ2-1; the TCRdb call, TRBD1, lacks DNA for checking. CDR3 length: 14 amino acids. Germline CDR1 SNHLY, CDR2 FYNNEI. The chain's CDR3 is CASRGTGNSNGQFF.

The chain recombines TRBV5-1 with TRBJ2-5; TCRdb outputs TRBD2, but without DNA this stays unchecked. Germline CDR1 and CDR2: SGHRS and YFSETQ. The CDR3 is 15 residues long. CDR3 amino acids: CASSLAVPALETQYF.

V usage is TRBV6-5 and J usage is TRBJ1-2; no DNA is available, so the TRBD1 call from TCRdb remains unchecked. Germline CDR1 reads MNHEY; CDR2 reads SVGAGI. This CDR3 contains 16 residues. The CDR3 sequence: CASSYSLWTENYGYTF.

Here the CDR3 reads CASSGVVQTGELFF. The chain uses TRBV12-3 or TRBV12-4 and TRBJ2-2; TCRdb returns TRBD2, unconfirmable since there is no DNA. The CDR3 contains 14 residues.

V gene TRBV9 combines with J gene TRBJ2-5; TCRdb's D call of TRBD1 is untestable without DNA. Germline V CDR1 and CDR2: SGDLS, YYNGEE. This CDR3 contains 15 residues. The CDR3 reads CASSGQGAGQETQYF.

The V gene is TRBV12-3 or TRBV12-4, the J gene TRBJ1-2; TCRdb returns TRBD1, unconfirmable since there is no DNA. The CDR3 sequence is 16 residues long. The CDR3 loop reads CASRNLPDRTNYGYTF.

This chain links TRBV19 with TRBJ2-7. This CDR3 spans 14 amino acids. CDR1 LNHDA and CDR2 SQIVND come from the germline V gene (reference sequence). CDR3: CASSIKGSSYEQYF.

This chain joins TRBV28 and TRBJ2-7; as DNA is missing, the TRBD1 call by TCRdb cannot be tested. The CDR3 has 15 amino acids. Germline CDR1 MDHEN, CDR2 SYDVKM. The chain's CDR3 is CASTSAGAESYEQYF.

This CDR3 reads CASSLAFGGVNTEAFF. J is TRBJ1-1 and V is TRBV5-1; TCRdb gives TRBD1 as the D gene, but with no DNA this cannot be confirmed. This CDR3 contains 16 residues. Germline CDR1 and CDR2: SGHRS and YFSETQ.

The chain couples TRBV5-1 to TRBJ1-6; TCRdb names TRBD1, which stays unverified in the absence of DNA. This CDR3 comprises 14 residues. Germline V lookup: CDR1 SGHRS, CDR2 YFSETQ. CDR3 sequence reads: CASSRDRGLSPLHF.

J is TRBJ2-3 and V is TRBV20-1; TCRdb lists TRBD2, though no DNA is available to test this call. CDR3 size: 16 residues. The germline CDR1 and CDR2 sequences are DFQATT and SNEGSKA (reference sequence). This CDR3 reads CSAKRAGGRYTDTQYF.

The gene calls are TRBV5-1 and TRBJ2-7; the TCRdb call, TRBD2, lacks DNA for checking. The germline V gene has CDR1 SGHRS and CDR2 YFSETQ. The CDR3 runs to 14 residues. CDR3 residues: CATQPRPNSYEQYF.

V gene TRBV25-1 combines with J gene TRBJ2-3; the TCRdb call, TRBD2, lacks DNA for checking. The CDR3 length is 18 residues. Germline CDR1 reads MGHDK; CDR2 reads SYGVNS. The CDR3 loop is CASSEYKASGGFTDTQYF.

V is TRBV6-5 and J is TRBJ1-5; TCRdb gives TRBD1 as the D gene, but with no DNA this cannot be confirmed. The germline gives CDR1 MNHEY, CDR2 SVGAGI. This CDR3 has 16 residues. The chain's CDR3 is CASSYSQRGGNQPQHF.